This T cell receptor beta chain was sequenced for a study of vaccination and CD4 T cells after COVID-19. Turning to the study itself: Samples were taken after vaccination, a median of roughly 65 days after dose two, with a range of 14 to 241. Control wells got either CEFX epitopes, HIV-1 Nef peptides, or no peptide at all. Points from the study as a whole: Spike mono-reactivity was the property of 304 of 307 vaccine-specific clones in convalescent patients.

CDR1 and CDR2 from the germline V gene are SGHTA and FQGTGA. The CDR3 has 13 residues. The germline V and J ends were trimmed by 10 bases and 7 bases, with 16 bases remaining between them. As regards this clonotype: Its antigen is not identified.

Specified treatment: roughly ten-day PBMC culture with coronavirus spike peptide pools or control peptides (ViraFEST assay). The Oncomine TCR Beta short-read assay sequenced DNA from cultured CD4+ T cells. Genomic DNA extraction was carried out from cultured CD4+ T cells. TCRdb processed the PCR reads anew with MiXCR; each CDR3 protein has one entry. The table lists 15,000 to 20,000 distinct CDR3 sequences, over 55% of them singletons. The rearrangement links TRBV7-3 to TRBJ2-2; D possibly matches TRBD1 or TRBD2 (6 bases each). Sequenced: CD4+ T cells from blood, cultured in vitro. The source of this sequence is a human donor who had recovered from COVID-19. The CDR3 spells CATSPGAIGELFF. The CDR3 DNA sequence: TGTGCCACCTCTCCGGGGGCCATCGGGGAGCTGTTTTTT.